The 5 T cell receptor beta chains below come from one sample, sequenced in a study of cytomegalovirus exposure and HLA in healthy donors. Measured with immunoSEQ multiplex PCR; TCRdb has only the in-frame clones, and not every one. The data contain hundreds of thousands of clones, 88% of them seen just once; the ten biggest clones take up roughly 1%. Sequenced sample: PBMCs. Receptors were obtained from a woman between 18 and 29 years old in good health and CMV-seronegative.

The chain combines TRBV2 with TRBJ2-5; D may be TRBD2 (5 bases). The CDR3 extends over 14 amino acids. Germline V gene lookup returns CDR1 SNHLY and CDR2 FYNNEI. V gave up 8 bases and J gave up 4 bases, with 17 bases separating them. CDR3 sequence reads: CASFFARTGETQYF. In nucleotides, the CDR3 is TGTGCCAGCTTTTTTGCCCGGACTGGAGAGACCCAGTACTTC.

This clone has just a few counts. The rearrangement uses TRBV5-1 and TRBJ2-7, with TRBD2 matching over 12 bases. Trimming at V came to 4 bases and at J to 7 bases, leaving 12 bases not matched to a gene. There are 16 residues in the CDR3. Germline CDR1 SGHRS, CDR2 YFSETQ. The CDR3 DNA reads TGCGCCAGCAGCCTCGTGGCTAGCGGGAGGGCCGAGGAGCAGTACTTC. Residues: CASSLVASGRAEEQYF.

This chain links TRBV5-1 with TRBJ2-3, with TRBD1 identical over 7 bases. J gave up 3 bases and V 2 bases, and 9 bases lay outside the gene matches. The CDR3 covers 16 residues. The germline CDR1 and CDR2 sequences are SGHRS and YFSETQ. The CDR3 loop is CASSLLIQGPTDTQYF. The DNA of the CDR3 is TGCGCCAGCAGCTTATTGATACAGGGGCCGACAGATACGCAGTATTTT.

The chain is built from TRBV7-6 and TRBJ2-7, with 8 bases fitting TRBD1. CDR3 length: 14 amino acids. CDR1 SGHVS and CDR2 FNYEAQ come from the germline V gene. Trimming removed 5 bases from V and 2 bases from J; junction bases left unmatched: 5. CDR3 in amino acids: CASSVQGGPYEQYF. CDR3 nucleotides: TGTGCCAGCAGCGTACAGGGGGGACCCTACGAGCAGTACTTC.

The chain employs TRBV6-1 and TRBJ2-7; 7 nucleotides line up with TRBD1. Germline CDR1 is MNHNS and CDR2 is SASEGT. This CDR3 is built from 12 residues. V was pared by 6 bases and J by 5 bases, with 4 bases of the junction left unmatched. The CDR3 DNA follows: TGTGCCAGCAGCCTAACAGGGGACGAGCAGTACTTC. Translation: CASSLTGDEQYF.